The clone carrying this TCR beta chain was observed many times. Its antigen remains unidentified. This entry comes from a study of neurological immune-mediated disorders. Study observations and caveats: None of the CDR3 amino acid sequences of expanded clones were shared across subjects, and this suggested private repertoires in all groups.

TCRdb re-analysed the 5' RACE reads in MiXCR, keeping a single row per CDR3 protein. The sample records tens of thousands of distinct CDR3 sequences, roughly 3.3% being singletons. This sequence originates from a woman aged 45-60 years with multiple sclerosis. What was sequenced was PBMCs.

CDR3 region: CASSSLAGGPETQYF. As DNA, the CDR3 is TGTGCCAGCAGTTCCCTAGCGGGGGGGCCGGAGACCCAGTACTTC. The genes are TRBV12-3 or TRBV12-4 and TRBJ2-5, with 12 bases matching TRBD2. V shed 4 bases and J 5 bases; nucleotides not matched to a gene: 5. CDR3 size: 15 residues.